This T cell receptor beta chain was captured in a study of control samples from healthy donors and cancer patients. Germline trimming cut 7 bases from V and 4 bases from J; bases unmatched to any gene: 4. Looked up from germline, CDR1 is SQVTM and CDR2 is ANQGSEA. The CDR3 runs 12 residues. A single count supports this clone. Repertoires were generated with immunoSEQ multiplex PCR, while TCRdb's copy carries only in-frame clones and drops some. The repertoire holds about 48,000 clones, with 85% to 95% as singletons. This receptor was obtained from a woman in her forties or fifties with head and neck cancer. The rearrangement uses TRBV29-1 and TRBJ2-5; TRBD2 matches 9 bases. Sequencing was carried out using PBMCs. CDR3 in DNA: TGCAGCGCAGGGACTAGCAGAGAGACCCAGTACTTC. This encodes CSAGTSRETQYF.